What follows are 24 T cell receptor beta chains derived from one specimen sequenced in a study of patients and donors after allogeneic stem cell transplantation. TCRdb passed the RT-PCR reads through MiXCR, listing each CDR3 protein once. The data contain over 150,000 distinct CDR3 sequences, about 40% of them singletons. Sequenced sample: blood, either unsorted or a sorted T cell fraction (not recorded which). The receptors were sampled from a human donor who was either an allogeneic HSCT recipient or a stem cell or donor lymphocyte infusion donor (not recorded which). It is not recorded whose cells these are; they may come from a transplant donor.

V and J are TRBV28 and TRBJ2-3; 10 bases align to TRBD2. Per the germline V gene, CDR1 is MDHEN and CDR2 is SYDVKM. V shed 6 bases and J 4 bases; nucleotides not matched to a gene: 4. This CDR3 contains 14 residues. CDR3 sequence: CASRQREGPDTQYF. The CDR3 DNA follows: TGTGCCAGCAGGCAGCGGGAGGGCCCAGATACGCAGTATTTT.

The chain is built from TRBV12-3 or TRBV12-4 and TRBJ2-1; D perhaps matches TRBD2 (6 bases). The CDR3 covers 17 residues. V shed 6 bases and J shed 4 bases, with 22 bases lying between them. CDR3 nucleotide sequence: TGTGCCAGCAGCTCCATACTAAGCGGGTACCCTTACAATGAGCAGTTCTTC. As protein: CASSSILSGYPYNEQFF.

The chain combines TRBV6-1 with TRBJ1-2, with 9 bases aligning to TRBD1. This CDR3 has 14 residues. V shed 2 bases and J 6 bases; nucleotides not matched to a gene: 4. CDR1 is MNHNS and CDR2 is SASEGT in the germline V gene. CDR3 DNA: TGTGCCAGCAGTGAATGGGGACAGGGTAATGGCTACACCTTC. It encodes CASSEWGQGNGYTF.

The CDR3 DNA follows: TGTGCCAGCAGTTCGCAAGAGGGCACTGAAGCTTTCTTT. Translation: CASSSQEGTEAFF. The V call is TRBV12-3 or TRBV12-4, the J call TRBJ1-1; D is undetermined. CDR3 length equals 13 residues. Deletions cut 4 bases from V and 4 bases from J, with 10 bases between.

The V call is TRBV7-9, the J call TRBJ1-5; D is undetermined. The germline CDR1 and CDR2 sequences are SEHNR and FQNEAQ (reference sequence). The CDR3 runs to 17 residues. V was cut by 7 bases and J by 0 bases, with 19 bases left in between. The CDR3 is CASTHPSAQASNQPQHF. DNA of the CDR3: TGTGCCAGCACCCATCCCTCGGCCCAGGCTAGCAATCAGCCCCAGCATTTT.

There are a few counts of this clonotype. V usage is TRBV20-1 and J usage is TRBJ1-2, with D perhaps TRBD1 (6 bases). This CDR3 comprises 11 residues. The germline V gene encodes CDR1 DFQATT and CDR2 SNEGSKA (reference sequence). Trimming pared 6 bases from V and 7 bases from J, leaving 12 bases between. CDR3 nucleotides: TGCAGTGCGCCTGGGACATCTGGCTACACCTTC. Protein: CSAPGTSGYTF.

The chain uses TRBV5-1 and TRBJ2-1, with 8 bases matching TRBD2. The CDR3 contains 16 residues. Trimming cost V 0 bases and J 1 base; bases outside gene matches: 3. The V gene's germline CDR1 is SGHRS and CDR2 YFSETQ. CDR3 DNA: TGCGCCAGCAGCTTGGACGGGAGGGCTTCCTACAATGAGCAGTTCTTC. Translating it yields CASSLDGRASYNEQFF.

The rearrangement joins TRBV7-9 to TRBJ1-1, with 9 bases matching TRBD1. CDR3 length: 15 amino acids. The ends lost 4 bases at V and 2 bases at J; junction bases unmatched: 5. The germline CDR1 and CDR2 sequences are SEHNR and FQNEAQ (reference sequence). DNA of the CDR3: TGTGCCAGCAGCTCCAGGACAGGGGAAAACACTGAAGCTTTCTTT. It is translated as CASSSRTGENTEAFF.

This clonotype has a handful of counts. The chain employs TRBV27 and TRBJ2-2; possibly TRBD1 for D (6 bases). The CDR3 covers 15 residues. V was shortened by 5 bases and J by 4 bases, with 14 bases between the two germline ends. Germline CDR1 is MNHEY and CDR2 is SMNVEV (reference sequence). CDR3 loop: CASSLLGHFTGELFF. CDR3 DNA: TGTGCCAGCAGTCTCTTGGGACACTTCACCGGGGAGCTGTTTTTT.

The V and J genes are TRBV6-1 and TRBJ1-6; the D is unclear. Germline V CDR1 and CDR2: MNHNS, SASEGT. Trimming pared 4 bases from V and 0 bases from J, leaving 22 bases between. CDR3 length: 20 amino acids. In DNA form, the CDR3 reads TGTGCCAGCAGTGGCACCCCCACCCACGCGGCAAGCTCCTATAATTCACCCCTCCACTTT. Its protein product is CASSGTPTHAASSYNSPLHF.

The rearrangement links TRBV3-1 to TRBJ1-1; TRBD1 is a possible D gene (5 bases). V was clipped by 3 bases and J by 3 bases, with 14 bases between them. The CDR3 contains 15 residues. Per germline, CDR1 LGHDT and CDR2 YNNKEL (reference sequence). The CDR3 protein is CASSHWPGDHTEAFF. The CDR3 DNA is TGTGCCAGCAGCCACTGGCCGGGGGACCACACTGAAGCTTTCTTT.

There are many counts of this clonotype. The chain links TRBV12-3 or TRBV12-4 to TRBJ1-1; 9 nucleotides agree with TRBD1. CDR3 length: 15 amino acids. V was pared by 3 bases and J by 6 bases, with 8 bases of the junction left unmatched. CDR3 amino acids: CASSFEDRGPPEAFF. CDR3 sequence (DNA): TGTGCCAGCAGTTTCGAGGACAGGGGCCCACCTGAAGCTTTCTTT.

The chain joins TRBV12-3 or TRBV12-4 to TRBJ2-7, with 10 bases that match TRBD1. The J segment lost 7 bases and the V segment lost 1 base, leaving 4 bases of the junction unmatched. The CDR3 totals 14 residues. In DNA form, the CDR3 reads TGTGCCAGCAGTTTAGGTGACAGGGGGCATGAGCAGTACTTC. Translated: CASSLGDRGHEQYF.

The chain has TRBV2 and TRBJ2-2, with 8 bases identical to TRBD2. V was pared by 6 bases and J by 3 bases, with 6 bases of the junction left unmatched. This CDR3 region has 15 residues. Germline CDR1 and CDR2: SNHLY and FYNNEI. CDR3 residues: CASRGPGGDTGELFF. The CDR3, as DNA: TGTGCCAGCAGGGGCCCGGGAGGGGACACCGGGGAGCTGTTTTTT.

CDR3 nucleotide sequence: TGTGCCAGCAGTTACTCAATTGATCGGGTCTTGCCTTCCTACGAGCAGTACTTC. Translating gives CASSYSIDRVLPSYEQYF. The genes are TRBV6-2 or TRBV6-3 and TRBJ2-7; D call uncertain. CDR1 is MNHEY, CDR2 SVGEGT, per germline. Trimming took off 0 bases at V and 1 base at J, with 19 bases between the two ends. The CDR3 covers 18 residues.

This rearrangement joins TRBV29-1 to TRBJ1-1, with D unclear. The CDR3 extends over 12 amino acids. V was shortened by 7 bases and J by 3 bases, with 12 bases between the two germline ends. Germline-derived CDR1 and CDR2 are SQVTM and ANQGSEA. The CDR3 nucleotides read TGCAGCGCGATGCTTGGGGACACTGAAGCTTTCTTT. Protein product: CSAMLGDTEAFF.

This chain links TRBV15 with TRBJ1-2; tentatively, D is TRBD1 (5 bases). The CDR3 length is 14 residues. The V gene lost 1 base and the J gene lost 4 bases, with 10 bases spanning the gap. Germline V gives CDR1 LNHNV, CDR2 YYDKDF (reference sequence). This chain's CDR3 is CATSRGFDSYGYTF. Here the CDR3 DNA reads TGTGCCACCAGCAGAGGGTTTGACAGCTATGGCTACACCTTC.

This chain joins TRBV29-1 and TRBJ1-1; a weak D match, TRBD1 (5 bases). Trimming left V 6 bases short and J 4 bases short, with 15 bases between. Germline V gives CDR1 SQVTM, CDR2 ANQGSEA. This CDR3 has 13 amino acids. CDR3 sequence: CSVPGTGFTEAFF. The DNA of the CDR3 is TGCAGCGTGCCCGGTACAGGTTTCACTGAAGCTTTCTTT. Looking up the rest from reference TRBV29-1 and TRBJ1-1 gives the full variable domain: SAVISQKPSRDICQRGTSLTIQCQVDSQVTMMFWYRQQPGQSLTLIATANQGSEATYESGFVIDKFPISRPNLTFSTLTVSNMSPEDSSIYLCSVPGTGFTEAFFGQGTRLTVV.

This clonotype was observed once. The chain combines TRBV7-9 with TRBJ1-1; 8 positions match TRBD1. CDR3 size: 14 residues. Germline-derived CDR1 and CDR2 are SEHNR and FQNEAQ (reference sequence). V lost 1 base, J lost 8 bases, and 6 bases stayed unmatched. The DNA of the CDR3 is TGTGCCAGCAGCTTAGGCCGACAGGGGCGGGAAGCTTTCTTT. Encoded protein: CASSLGRQGREAFF.

The chain combines TRBV3-1 with TRBJ1-1; D uncertain. The germline gives CDR1 LGHDT, CDR2 YNNKEL (reference sequence). This CDR3 is 16 amino acids long. The V and J ends lost 0 bases and 4 bases respectively, with 15 bases between them. The CDR3 loop is CASSQEGRQAGTEAFF. In DNA form, the CDR3 reads TGTGCCAGCAGCCAAGAAGGAAGGCAGGCAGGCACTGAAGCTTTCTTT.

This clonotype has a handful of counts. The rearrangement joins TRBV12-3 or TRBV12-4 to TRBJ1-3; D unresolved. V lost 1 base and J lost 0, with 4 bases in between. There are 14 residues in the CDR3. CDR3 region: CASSLVSSGNTIYF. The DNA of the CDR3 is TGTGCCAGCAGTTTAGTCAGCTCTGGAAACACCATATATTTT.

In this sample, this clonotype turned up once. The chain couples TRBV6-2 or TRBV6-3 to TRBJ2-2, with D unresolved. Germline loops: CDR1 MNHEY, CDR2 SVGEGT. The CDR3 contains 15 residues. The V end lost 0 bases, the J end lost 4 bases, and 9 bases lay between the germline ends. In DNA form, the CDR3 reads TGTGCCAGCAGTTACTCGAGGTACCCCACCGGGGAGCTGTTTTTT. Encoded protein: CASSYSRYPTGELFF.

The table lists this clonotype with a few counts. The chain employs TRBV11-2 and TRBJ1-2; 7 bases are a match to TRBD1. Germline lookup yields CDR1 SGHAT and CDR2 FQNNGV. V gave up 1 base and J gave up 4 bases; unmatched junction bases: 9. This CDR3 region has 16 residues. CDR3 residues: CASSLGIGTESYGYTF. For the CDR3, the DNA is TGTGCCAGCAGCTTAGGTATCGGGACAGAATCCTATGGCTACACCTTC. The full variable domain, with the rest looked up from reference TRBV11-2 and TRBJ1-2, is EAGVAQSPRYKIIEKRQSVAFWCNPISGHATLYWYQQILGQGPKLLIQFQNNGVVDDSQLPKDRFSAERLKGVDSTLKIQPAKLEDSAVYLCASSLGIGTESYGYTFGSGTRLTVV.

V gene TRBV7-9 combines with J gene TRBJ1-2; D possibly corresponds to TRBD1 (5 bases). The germline CDR1 and CDR2 sequences are SEHNR and FQNEAQ (reference sequence). Trimming pared 5 bases from V and 5 bases from J, leaving 12 bases between. This CDR3 contains 13 residues. CDR3 sequence: CASSLRESYGYTF. DNA for the CDR3: TGTGCCAGCAGCCTCAGGGAATCGTATGGCTACACCTTC. Using reference TRBV7-9 and TRBJ1-2 for the parts outside the CDR3, the full variable domain is DTGVSQNPRHKITKRGQNVTFRCDPISEHNRLYWYRQTLGQGPEFLTYFQNEAQLEKSRLLSDRFSAERPKGSFSTLEIQRTEQGDSAMYLCASSLRESYGYTFGSGTRLTVV.